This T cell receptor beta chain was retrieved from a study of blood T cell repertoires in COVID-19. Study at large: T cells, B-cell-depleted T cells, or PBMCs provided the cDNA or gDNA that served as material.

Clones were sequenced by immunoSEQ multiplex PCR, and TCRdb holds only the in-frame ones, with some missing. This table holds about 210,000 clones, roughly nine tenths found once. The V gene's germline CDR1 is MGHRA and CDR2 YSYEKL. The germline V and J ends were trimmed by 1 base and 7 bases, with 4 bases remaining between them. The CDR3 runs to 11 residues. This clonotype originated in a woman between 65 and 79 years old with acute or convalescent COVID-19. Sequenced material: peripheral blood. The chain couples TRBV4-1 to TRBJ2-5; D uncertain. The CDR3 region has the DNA TGCGCCAGCAGCCAAGGAGTGACCCAGTACTTC. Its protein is CASSQGVTQYF.